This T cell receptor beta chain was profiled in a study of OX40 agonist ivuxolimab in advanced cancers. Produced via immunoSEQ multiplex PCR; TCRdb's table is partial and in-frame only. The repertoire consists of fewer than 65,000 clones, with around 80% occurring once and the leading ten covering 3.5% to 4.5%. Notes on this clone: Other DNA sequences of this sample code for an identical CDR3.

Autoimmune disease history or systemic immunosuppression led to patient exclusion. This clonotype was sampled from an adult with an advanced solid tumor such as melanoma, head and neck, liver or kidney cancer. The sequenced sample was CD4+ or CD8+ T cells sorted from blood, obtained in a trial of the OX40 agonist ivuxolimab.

This chain's CDR3 is CASSPDRKNTEAFF. CDR3 DNA: TGTGCCAGCTCACCAGACAGAAAGAACACTGAAGCTTTCTTT. The chain has TRBV18 and TRBJ1-1; perhaps TRBD1 as D (5 bases). The CDR3 sequence is 14 residues long. V lost 2 bases and J lost 1, with 8 bases in between. Germline V gene lookup returns CDR1 KGHSH and CDR2 LQKENI.